This T cell receptor (beta chain) was retrieved from a study of blood T cells in healthy people across ages. The CDR3 has 15 amino acids. Germline CDR1 and CDR2: SEHNR and FQNEAQ (reference sequence). This clonotype was counted only a few times. At one boundary the junction diverges from the germline segment, which might be a read error. Primers used in a second PCR of about 6 to 12 cycles were a sample-barcoded 5' primer and a J-beta primer mix. TCRdb reprocessed the 5' RACE reads via MiXCR and lists one record per CDR3 protein. The table includes 1.5 million to 2 million distinct CDR3 sequences, around half detected once.

Specimen: blood. This sequence joins TRBV7-9 and TRBJ2-5; a possible D gene is TRBD2 (6 bases). This TCR was recovered from a woman aged 40 to 55 in good health. This chain's CDR3 is CASTLPTGGEETQYF. CDR3 bases: TGTGCCAGCACCTTACCTACGGGCGGGGAAGAGACCCAGTACTTC.